A selection of T cell receptor beta chains follows, all from one sample in a study of blood T cell repertoires in COVID-19. Generated by immunoSEQ multiplex PCR, the TCRdb table keeps only in-frame clones and is missing some. This sample has 250,000 to 350,000 clones, with 70% to 90% found just once. Sequencing used peripheral blood. All receptors derive from a woman aged 60-75 years with acute or convalescent COVID-19. CDR3s include the opening cysteine and the closing phenylalanine or tryptophan. The D gene is left open where the match is weak. Where a row states a size, it is once, few, many or the class of an expanded clone; other rows omit it.

D gene: TRBD2; J gene: TRBJ2-7; V gene: TRBV2; clone size: NA; CDR3 protein: CASGDSGYEQYF; CDR3 DNA: TGTGCCAGCGGGGATAGCGGGTACGAGCAGTACTTC
D gene: TRBD2; J gene: TRBJ2-1; V gene: TRBV7-9; clone size: few; CDR3 protein: CASSLGTSNEQFF; CDR3 DNA: TGTGCCAGCAGCTTAGGGACTAGTAATGAGCAGTTCTTC
D gene: NA; J gene: TRBJ1-5; V gene: TRBV3-1/TRBV3-2; clone size: NA; CDR3 protein: CASSQDGQPNQPQHF; CDR3 DNA: TGTGCCAGCAGCCAAGATGGACAGCCTAATCAGCCCCAGCATTTT
D gene: TRBD2; J gene: TRBJ2-2; V gene: TRBV5-1; clone size: few; CDR3 protein: CASRTPGGPNTGELFF; CDR3 DNA: TGCGCCAGCAGAACCCCGGGGGGTCCGAACACCGGGGAGCTGTTTTTT
D gene: TRBD1; J gene: TRBJ1-4; V gene: TRBV28; clone size: NA; CDR3 protein: CASSLLTGYEKLFF; CDR3 DNA: TGTGCCAGCAGTTTGCTGACAGGGTATGAAAAACTGTTTTTT
D gene: TRBD1; J gene: TRBJ2-7; V gene: TRBV28; clone size: NA; CDR3 protein: CASSTPPGTASSYEQYF; CDR3 DNA: TGTGCCAGCAGTACCCCCCCCGGGACAGCAAGCTCCTACGAGCAGTACTTC
D gene: NA; J gene: TRBJ2-5; V gene: TRBV19; clone size: NA; CDR3 protein: CASSTGGGQETQYF; CDR3 DNA: TGTGCCAGTAGTACCGGGGGAGGCCAAGAGACCCAGTACTTC
D gene: TRBD2; J gene: TRBJ2-5; V gene: TRBV4-2; clone size: once; CDR3 protein: CASSRLGGIETQYF; CDR3 DNA: TGTGCCAGCAGCCGTTTGGGAGGGATAGAGACCCAGTACTTC
D gene: NA; J gene: TRBJ1-4; V gene: TRBV6-1; clone size: NA; CDR3 protein: CASSEARRQVTNEKLFF; CDR3 DNA: TGTGCCAGCAGTGAAGCTCGAAGACAGGTCACTAATGAAAAACTGTTTTTT
D gene: NA; J gene: TRBJ2-2; V gene: TRBV29-1; clone size: NA; CDR3 protein: CSVDPDTHTGELFF; CDR3 DNA: TGCAGCGTTGATCCGGACACCCACACCGGGGAGCTGTTTTTT
D gene: TRBD1; J gene: TRBJ1-1; V gene: TRBV10-3; clone size: few; CDR3 protein: CAIGQGARTEAFF; CDR3 DNA: TGTGCCATCGGACAGGGGGCGCGAACTGAAGCTTTCTTT